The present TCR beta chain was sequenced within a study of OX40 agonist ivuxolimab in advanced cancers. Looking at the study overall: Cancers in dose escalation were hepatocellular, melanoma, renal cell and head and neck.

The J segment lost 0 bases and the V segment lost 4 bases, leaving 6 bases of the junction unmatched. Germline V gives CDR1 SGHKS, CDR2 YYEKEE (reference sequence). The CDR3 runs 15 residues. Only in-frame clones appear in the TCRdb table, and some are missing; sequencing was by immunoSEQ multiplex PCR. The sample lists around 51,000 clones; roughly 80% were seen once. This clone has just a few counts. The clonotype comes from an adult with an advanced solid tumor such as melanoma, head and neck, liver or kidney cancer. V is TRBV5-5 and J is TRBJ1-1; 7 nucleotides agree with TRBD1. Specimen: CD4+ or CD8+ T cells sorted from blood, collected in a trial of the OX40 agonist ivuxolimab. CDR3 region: CASSASTGLNTEAFF. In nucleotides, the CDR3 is TGTGCCAGCAGCGCGTCGACAGGGCTGAACACTGAAGCTTTCTTT.